These 12 T cell receptor beta chains share one sample of origin, sequenced in a study of STAT5B mutations in CD4+ large granular lymphocyte leukemia. Generated by immunoSEQ multiplex PCR, the TCRdb table keeps only in-frame clones and is missing some. The repertoire holds tens of thousands of clones, with about 80% as singletons. The sample comprised CD4+ T cells from blood buffy coats. Every receptor here comes from a human donor in good health.

The J gene is TRBJ2-2, the V gene TRBV30; D unresolved. Trimming took 0 bases from V and 6 from J, leaving 11 bases between them. This CDR3 spans 14 amino acids. CDR1 is GTSNPN and CDR2 is SVGIG in the germline V gene (reference sequence). CDR3 protein: CAWSVPGSAGELFF. The DNA for the CDR3 is TGTGCCTGGAGTGTACCCGGTTCTGCCGGGGAGCTGTTTTTT.

This chain links TRBV10-3 with TRBJ2-5; 7 positions match TRBD1. The ends lost 2 bases at V and 2 bases at J; junction bases unmatched: 2. The CDR3 is 14 residues long. Per germline, CDR1 ENHRY and CDR2 SYGVKD. The CDR3 coding sequence is TGTGCCATCAGTGAGAGGGGGCAACAAGAGACCCAGTACTTC. Encoded protein: CAISERGQQETQYF.

The chain couples TRBV4-1 to TRBJ1-1; D not resolved. CDR1 and CDR2 from the germline V gene are MGHRA and YSYEKL. There are 14 residues in the CDR3. Trimming left V 1 base short and J 1 base short, with 7 bases between. CDR3 bases: TGCGCCAGCAGCCAAGGGGATCCGAACACTGAAGCTTTCTTT. Its translation is CASSQGDPNTEAFF.

A few counts support this clone. The genes are TRBV7-3 and TRBJ1-1; the D is unclear. The CDR3 extends over 15 amino acids. Germline loops: CDR1 SGHTA, CDR2 FQGTGA. V was cut by 1 base and J by 7 bases, with 16 bases left in between. The CDR3 here is CASSLRAGRGDEAFF. CDR3 DNA sequence: TGTGCCAGCAGCTTAAGGGCAGGTCGAGGCGATGAAGCTTTCTTT.

A few counts support this clone. This rearrangement joins TRBV29-1 to TRBJ1-2, with TRBD1 as a possible D gene (6 bases). Trimming cost V 4 bases and J 2 bases, with 11 bases left between them. The CDR3 loop spans 13 amino acids. Germline assignment: CDR1 SQVTM and CDR2 ANQGSEA. CDR3 coding DNA: TGCAGCGTTGGAGGGGGTTGGAACTATGGCTACACCTTC. It translates to CSVGGGWNYGYTF.

The chain couples TRBV19 to TRBJ1-5; D ambiguous. The germline V and J ends were trimmed by 4 bases and 0 bases, with 13 bases remaining between them. Germline-derived CDR1 and CDR2 are LNHDA and SQIVND (reference sequence). The CDR3 runs 16 residues. CDR3 sequence (DNA): TGTGCCAGTAGTACCCCAAAGGGTAATAGCAATCAGCCCCAGCATTTT. Its protein product is CASSTPKGNSNQPQHF.

This rearrangement joins TRBV5-1 to TRBJ1-5; 7 bases line up with TRBD1. CDR3 length: 15 amino acids. After removal of 4 bases from V and 3 bases from J, the junction contained 7 bases not matched to a gene. The germline CDR1 and CDR2 sequences are SGHRS and YFSETQ. The CDR3 bases are TGCGCCAGCAGCCCCGGGACAGTTGACAATCAGCCCCAGCATTTT. Translating gives CASSPGTVDNQPQHF.

The chain recombines TRBV25-1 with TRBJ2-7; D remains ambiguous. CDR1 MGHDK and CDR2 SYGVNS come from the germline V gene. This CDR3 is built from 13 residues. V lost 0 bases to trimming and J lost 6 bases, with 9 bases between them. The DNA for the CDR3 is TGTGCCAGCAGTGAATATCTGGCTATCGAGCAGTACTTC. Amino acid sequence: CASSEYLAIEQYF.

This sequence joins TRBV11-3 and TRBJ1-1; possible D gene TRBD1, 6 bases. The CDR3 has 15 residues. Germline CDR1 reads SGHNT; CDR2 reads YENEEA. V lost 1 base and J lost 3, with 12 bases in between. DNA for the CDR3: TGTGCCAGCAGCTTAGGCCGAGGGGGTTACACTGAAGCTTTCTTT. It encodes CASSLGRGGYTEAFF.

The J gene is TRBJ2-7, the V gene TRBV11-2; D gene unclear. The germline CDR1 and CDR2 sequences are SGHAT and FQNNGV. This CDR3 region has 11 residues. Trimming removed 5 bases at V and 3 bases at J, with 5 bases between. The CDR3 DNA reads TGTGCCAGCAGCGTTGTCTACGAGCAGTACTTC. It translates to CASSVVYEQYF.

The chain employs TRBV7-3 and TRBJ2-7, with 8 bases matching TRBD2. V dropped 5 bases and J dropped 2; count of bases not matched to a gene: 5. CDR3 length: 14 residues. The germline V gene encodes CDR1 SGHTA and CDR2 FQGTGA. The CDR3 is CASSPGGAPYEQYF. In DNA, the CDR3 is TGTGCCAGCAGCCCCGGGGGGGCGCCCTACGAGCAGTACTTC.

This clone was detected once. The V gene is TRBV6-5, the J gene TRBJ2-7; 11 nucleotides agree with TRBD2. The germline V gene encodes CDR1 MNHEY and CDR2 SVGAGI. The CDR3 totals 16 residues. V trimming: 2 bases; J trimming: 4 bases; junction bases outside the gene matches: 7. The CDR3 protein is CASSYQRLAGRYEQYF. CDR3 DNA: TGTGCCAGCAGTTACCAACGACTAGCGGGGAGATACGAGCAGTACTTC.